One and the same sample provided the 3 T cell receptor beta chains below, sequenced in a study of blood T cell repertoires in COVID-19. TCRdb's copy holds only in-frame clones and misses some; the assay was immunoSEQ multiplex PCR. The sample comprises about 100,000 clones, about 80% of which are singletons, and roughly 29% rests with the top ten. The sample consisted of peripheral blood. These receptor sequences come from a man aged 70-80 years with active or convalescent COVID-19.

The chain couples TRBV9 to TRBJ2-2, with TRBD1 as a possible D gene (8 bases). The CDR3 extends over 17 amino acids. Germline values: CDR1 SGDLS, CDR2 YYNGEE. Trimming left V 4 bases short and J 3 bases short, with 19 bases between. This CDR3 reads CASSPPWTGRDTGELFF. The CDR3, as DNA: TGTGCCAGCAGCCCTCCATGGACAGGGAGGGACACCGGGGAGCTGTTTTTT.

The chain couples TRBV5-1 to TRBJ2-3, with 10 nucleotides matching TRBD2. Germline values: CDR1 SGHRS, CDR2 YFSETQ. The CDR3 has 15 residues. V lost 4 bases to trimming and J lost 8 bases; unmatched junction nucleotides: 10. The chain's CDR3 is CASSPGTSVAGTQYF. The CDR3 DNA follows: TGCGCCAGCAGCCCCGGGACTAGCGTAGCGGGTACGCAGTATTTT. Filled out from reference TRBV5-1 and TRBJ2-3, the complete variable domain reads KAGVTQTPRYLIKTRGQQVTLSCSPISGHRSVSWYQQTPGQGLQFLFEYFSETQRNKGNFPGRFSGRQFSNSRSEMNVSTLELGDSALYLCASSPGTSVAGTQYFGPGTRLTVL.

V is TRBV6-2 or TRBV6-3 and J is TRBJ2-1, with 10 nucleotides matching TRBD2. J was trimmed by 6 bases and V by 2 bases; bases with no gene match: 4. The CDR3 is 15 amino acids. Germline-derived CDR1 and CDR2 are MNHEY and SVGEGT. For the CDR3, the DNA is TGTGCCAGCAGTTACGGGACTAGCGCATTCAATGAGCAGTTCTTC. Protein: CASSYGTSAFNEQFF.